This T cell receptor (beta chain) came from a study of control samples from healthy donors and cancer patients. V was shortened by 1 base and J by 7 bases, with 7 bases between the two germline ends. Germline CDR1 is SGHNT and CDR2 is YENEEA. The CDR3 extends over 12 amino acids. Assay used: immunoSEQ multiplex PCR; TCRdb lists only in-frame clones, some missing. The sample has about 73,000 clones, roughly 91% seen once. This chain uses TRBV11-3 with TRBJ1-2; D is undetermined. Material: PBMCs. The source of this sequence is a man aged 55 to 70 with lung cancer. The CDR3 DNA follows: TGTGCCAGCAGCTTAGGATTTGGTGGCTACACCTTC. Translated: CASSLGFGGYTF. The entire variable domain, with the rest obtained from reference TRBV11-3 and TRBJ1-2, is as follows: EAGVVQSPRYKIIEKKQPVAFWCNPISGHNTLYWYLQNLGQGPELLIRYENEEAVDDSQLPKDRFSAERLKGVDSTLKIQPAELGDSAVYLCASSLGFGGYTFGSGTRLTVV.